Listed below are T cell receptor beta chains from one sample, sequenced in a study of CD8 T cells in ankylosing spondylitis. Each CDR3 protein gets one entry after TCRdb re-called the 5' RACE reads with MiXCR. The table shows 350,000 to 450,000 distinct CDR3 sequences, with roughly 26% occurring only once. The material sequenced was blood, either unsorted or a sorted T cell fraction (not recorded which). These receptors all come from a male donor with ankylosing spondylitis. Both conserved end residues are part of each CDR3. The order of the fields is J gene, D gene, V gene, CDR3 length, clone size, CDR3 protein, CDR3 DNA. D genes are given only for firm matches. Clone size is stated in some rows and not others, as once, few, many or a class when expanded.

j_call: TRBJ1-1; d_call: .; v_call: TRBV10-2; cdr3_length: 13; clone_size: .; cdr3_aa: CASKSTGNTEAFF; cdr3_nt: TGCGCCAGCAAGAGTACAGGGAACACTGAAGCTTTCTTT
j_call: TRBJ2-5; d_call: .; v_call: TRBV29-1; cdr3_length: 12; clone_size: .; cdr3_aa: CSVEDQGETQYF; cdr3_nt: TGCAGCGTTGAAGATCAGGGTGAGACCCAGTACTTC
j_call: TRBJ2-1; d_call: TRBD1; v_call: TRBV12-3/TRBV12-4; cdr3_length: 17; clone_size: .; cdr3_aa: CASSLALGQGILYEQFF; cdr3_nt: TGTGCCAGCAGTTTAGCGTTGGGACAGGGTATTCTTTATGAGCAGTTCTTC
j_call: TRBJ1-5; d_call: .; v_call: TRBV20-1; cdr3_length: 15; clone_size: .; cdr3_aa: CSAREGTTSNQPQHF; cdr3_nt: TGCAGTGCTCGGGAGGGGACAACAAGCAATCAGCCCCAGCATTTT
j_call: TRBJ1-5; d_call: .; v_call: TRBV3-1; cdr3_length: 17; clone_size: few; cdr3_aa: CASSRKLIYEGGQPQHF; cdr3_nt: TGTGCCAGCAGCCGAAAACTAATCTACGAGGGAGGTCAGCCCCAGCATTTT
j_call: TRBJ2-2; d_call: TRBD1; v_call: TRBV5-1; cdr3_length: 15; clone_size: .; cdr3_aa: CASSAGTDPTGELFF; cdr3_nt: TGCGCCAGCAGCGCAGGGACAGACCCCACCGGGGAGCTGTTTTTT
j_call: TRBJ2-2; d_call: .; v_call: TRBV2; cdr3_length: 15; clone_size: once; cdr3_aa: CASRTLLSGTGELFF; cdr3_nt: TGTGCCAGCAGGACGTTGCTAAGCGGGACCGGGGAGCTGTTTTTT
j_call: TRBJ2-7; d_call: TRBD2; v_call: TRBV20-1; cdr3_length: 14; clone_size: few; cdr3_aa: CSASAGLAGYEQYF; cdr3_nt: TGCAGTGCTAGCGCCGGACTAGCGGGCTACGAGCAGTACTTC
j_call: TRBJ2-2; d_call: .; v_call: TRBV11-2; cdr3_length: 17; clone_size: many; cdr3_aa: CASTAGEWTPNTGELFF; cdr3_nt: TGTGCCAGCACCGCCGGGGAGTGGACTCCTAACACCGGGGAGCTGTTTTTT
j_call: TRBJ2-3; d_call: .; v_call: TRBV20-1; cdr3_length: 13; clone_size: few; cdr3_aa: CSARQGGMDTQYF; cdr3_nt: TGCAGTGCTAGACAGGGAGGCATGGATACGCAGTATTTT
j_call: TRBJ2-1; d_call: .; v_call: TRBV5-1; cdr3_length: 13; clone_size: .; cdr3_aa: CASSPRREYEQFF; cdr3_nt: TGCGCCAGCAGCCCTCGACGGGAGTATGAGCAGTTCTTC
j_call: TRBJ2-2; d_call: TRBD2; v_call: TRBV24-1; cdr3_length: 15; clone_size: .; cdr3_aa: CATSAGSGYTGELFF; cdr3_nt: TGTGCCACCAGTGCTGGTAGCGGGTACACCGGGGAGCTGTTTTTT
j_call: TRBJ1-1; d_call: .; v_call: TRBV10-3; cdr3_length: 12; clone_size: few; cdr3_aa: CAISEGDTEAFF; cdr3_nt: TGTGCCATCAGTGAAGGAGACACTGAAGCTTTCTTT
j_call: TRBJ2-7; d_call: TRBD1; v_call: TRBV18; cdr3_length: 14; clone_size: .; cdr3_aa: CASSRGGGGDEQYF; cdr3_nt: TGTGCCAGCTCAAGAGGGGGCGGCGGTGACGAGCAGTACTTC
j_call: TRBJ1-5; d_call: TRBD1; v_call: TRBV18; cdr3_length: 15; clone_size: .; cdr3_aa: CASSRGTGDNQPQHF; cdr3_nt: TGTGCCAGCTCACGGGGGACAGGAGACAATCAGCCCCAGCATTTT
j_call: TRBJ2-1; d_call: TRBD2; v_call: TRBV5-1; cdr3_length: 16; clone_size: many; cdr3_aa: CASSFLTSGVYNEQFF; cdr3_nt: TGCGCCAGCAGCTTCCTGACTAGCGGGGTGTACAATGAGCAGTTCTTC
j_call: TRBJ2-4; d_call: TRBD1; v_call: TRBV29-1; cdr3_length: 14; clone_size: many; cdr3_aa: CSVRTGLAKNIQYF; cdr3_nt: TGCAGCGTTCGGACAGGGCTAGCCAAAAACATTCAGTACTTC
j_call: TRBJ2-2; d_call: .; v_call: TRBV5-1; cdr3_length: 14; clone_size: .; cdr3_aa: CASRLDYNTGELFF; cdr3_nt: TGCGCCAGCCGACTAGATTATAACACCGGGGAGCTGTTTTTT
j_call: TRBJ2-1; d_call: .; v_call: TRBV11-2; cdr3_length: 15; clone_size: few; cdr3_aa: CASSRLPRNYNEQFF; cdr3_nt: TGTGCCAGCAGCAGATTACCGCGGAACTACAATGAGCAGTTCTTC
j_call: TRBJ1-6; d_call: TRBD1; v_call: TRBV29-1; cdr3_length: 15; clone_size: .; cdr3_aa: CSVRTGGRDNSPLHF; cdr3_nt: TGCAGCGTTAGGACAGGGGGTAGAGATAATTCACCCCTCCACTTT
j_call: TRBJ2-5; d_call: TRBD2; v_call: TRBV4-2; cdr3_length: 17; clone_size: few; cdr3_aa: CASSQDRAGGGQETQYF; cdr3_nt: TGTGCCAGCAGCCAAGATAGAGCGGGAGGGGGCCAAGAGACCCAGTACTTC
j_call: TRBJ1-2; d_call: TRBD1; v_call: TRBV6-5; cdr3_length: 16; clone_size: .; cdr3_aa: CASSLHGQGENYGYTF; cdr3_nt: TGTGCCAGCAGTCTACATGGACAGGGAGAAAACTATGGCTACACCTTC
j_call: TRBJ1-4; d_call: .; v_call: TRBV5-1; cdr3_length: 16; clone_size: few; cdr3_aa: CASRLRDTGMNEKLFF; cdr3_nt: TGCGCCAGCAGACTCCGGGACACGGGAATGAATGAAAAACTGTTTTTT
j_call: TRBJ2-4; d_call: TRBD1; v_call: TRBV20-1; cdr3_length: 14; clone_size: .; cdr3_aa: CSASPDRGRGIQYF; cdr3_nt: TGCAGTGCTAGCCCGGACAGGGGGCGCGGCATTCAGTACTTC
j_call: TRBJ1-1; d_call: .; v_call: TRBV6-1; cdr3_length: 13; clone_size: few; cdr3_aa: CASSRGWNTEAFF; cdr3_nt: TGTGCCAGCAGCCGGGGGTGGAACACTGAAGCTTTCTTT
j_call: TRBJ2-5; d_call: TRBD2; v_call: TRBV12-3/TRBV12-4; cdr3_length: 15; clone_size: .; cdr3_aa: CASSSRTSGGQTQYF; cdr3_nt: TGTGCCAGCAGTTCACGGACTAGCGGGGGCCAGACCCAGTACTTC
j_call: TRBJ2-3; d_call: TRBD2; v_call: TRBV24-1; cdr3_length: 18; clone_size: .; cdr3_aa: CATSDLRGLAGRTDTQYF; cdr3_nt: TGTGCCACCAGTGATTTGCGGGGACTAGCGGGACGGACAGATACGCAGTATTTT
j_call: TRBJ2-1; d_call: TRBD1; v_call: TRBV11-2; cdr3_length: 15; clone_size: few; cdr3_aa: CASRRGQGGYNEQFF; cdr3_nt: TGTGCCAGCAGAAGGGGGCAGGGTGGGTACAATGAGCAGTTCTTC
j_call: TRBJ2-1; d_call: TRBD2; v_call: TRBV7-9; cdr3_length: 16; clone_size: .; cdr3_aa: CASSFTSGRAYNEQFF; cdr3_nt: TGTGCCAGCAGCTTTACTAGCGGGAGGGCCTACAATGAGCAGTTCTTC
j_call: TRBJ2-3; d_call: TRBD2; v_call: TRBV7-2; cdr3_length: 16; clone_size: .; cdr3_aa: CASSLATSGRADTQYF; cdr3_nt: TGTGCCAGCAGCTTAGCGACTAGCGGAAGGGCAGATACGCAGTATTTT
j_call: TRBJ1-1; d_call: .; v_call: TRBV2; cdr3_length: 12; clone_size: .; cdr3_aa: CAGARGNTEAFF; cdr3_nt: TGTGCCGGCGCCAGGGGGAACACTGAAGCTTTCTTT
j_call: TRBJ2-6; d_call: .; v_call: TRBV29-1; cdr3_length: 13; clone_size: many; cdr3_aa: CSVEESGANVLTF; cdr3_nt: TGCAGCGTTGAAGAGTCCGGGGCCAACGTCCTGACTTTC
j_call: TRBJ1-1; d_call: .; v_call: TRBV10-3; cdr3_length: 14; clone_size: .; cdr3_aa: CAISESNGNTEAFF; cdr3_nt: TGTGCCATCAGTGAGTCGAATGGGAACACTGAAGCTTTCTTT
j_call: TRBJ1-4; d_call: .; v_call: TRBV2; cdr3_length: 16; clone_size: .; cdr3_aa: CASSEEDGVLNEKLFF; cdr3_nt: TGTGCCAGCAGTGAGGAGGACGGCGTACTCAATGAAAAACTGTTTTTT
j_call: TRBJ2-1; d_call: .; v_call: TRBV3-1; cdr3_length: 12; clone_size: few; cdr3_aa: CASSQAGREQFF; cdr3_nt: TGTGCCAGCAGCCAAGCAGGGAGAGAGCAGTTCTTC
j_call: TRBJ1-4; d_call: .; v_call: TRBV6-1; cdr3_length: 14; clone_size: few; cdr3_aa: CASTRDGGNEKLFF; cdr3_nt: TGTGCCAGCACCCGGGACGGCGGTAATGAAAAACTGTTTTTT